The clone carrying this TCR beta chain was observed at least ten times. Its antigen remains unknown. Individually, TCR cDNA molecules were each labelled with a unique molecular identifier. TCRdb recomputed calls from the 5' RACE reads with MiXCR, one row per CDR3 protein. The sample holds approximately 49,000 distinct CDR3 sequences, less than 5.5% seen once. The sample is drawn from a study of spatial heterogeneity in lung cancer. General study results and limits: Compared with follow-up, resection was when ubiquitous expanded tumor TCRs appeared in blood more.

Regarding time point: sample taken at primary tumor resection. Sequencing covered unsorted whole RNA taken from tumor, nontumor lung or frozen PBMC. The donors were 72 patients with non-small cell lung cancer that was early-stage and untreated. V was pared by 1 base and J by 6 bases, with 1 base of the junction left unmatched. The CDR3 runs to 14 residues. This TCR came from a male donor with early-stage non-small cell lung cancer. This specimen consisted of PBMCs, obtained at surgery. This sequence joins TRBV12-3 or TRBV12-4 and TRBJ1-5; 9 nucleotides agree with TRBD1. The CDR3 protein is CASSLGTGAQPQHF. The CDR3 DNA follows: TGTGCCAGCAGTTTAGGGACAGGGGCTCAGCCCCAGCATTTT.